This T cell receptor beta chain was obtained from a study of cytomegalovirus exposure and HLA in healthy donors. Study as a whole: Genetic ancestry analysis placed over 75% of the 300 to 500 donors that were genotyped in the Caucasian-associated cluster.

Both 60 Vbeta primers and 13 Jbeta primers went into the PCR. Sequencing used immunoSEQ multiplex PCR; TCRdb keeps in-frame clones, though not all of them. The sample records roughly 63,000 clones, more than 70% being singletons. Comments on this clone: The antigen is not known.

This CDR3 is 15 amino acids long. The V gene's germline CDR1 is MNHNS and CDR2 SASEGT. The germline V and J ends were trimmed by 2 bases and 4 bases, with 12 bases remaining between them. Study results and caveats: A list of approximately 150 TCR beta chains associated with cytomegalovirus was given.

Sequenced material: PBMCs. The V and J genes are TRBV6-1 and TRBJ1-5; the D is unclear. The receptor's source is a woman in her forties in good health and CMV-seropositive. The CDR3 nucleotides read TGTGCCAGCAGTGAAATGTCCGGGGTAAATCAGCCCCAGCATTTT. Translated, it gives CASSEMSGVNQPQHF.